Listed below are T cell receptor beta chains from one sample, sequenced in a study of T cells in Graves' hyperthyroidism and ophthalmopathy. TCRdb reanalysed the multiplex PCR reads using MiXCR and keeps one entry per CDR3 protein. The table lists hundreds of thousands of distinct CDR3 sequences, around a sixth of them singletons. Sequenced input: blood. All receptors derive from a woman aged 18-29 years with Graves' hyperthyroidism. CDR3s include the opening cysteine and the closing phenylalanine or tryptophan. The order of the fields is J gene, D gene, V gene, clone size, CDR3 protein, CDR3 DNA. A D gene is named only where the DNA matches it firmly. Size values are once, few and many counts, or a class for expanded clones, and some rows have none.

>TRBJ2-7|.|TRBV18|few
CASSPRQRNPYEQYF
TGTGCCAGCTCACCACGCCAGCGGAATCCATACGAGCAGTACTTC
>TRBJ2-6|TRBD1|TRBV14|.
CASSQEGQASGANVLTF
TGTGCCAGCAGCCAAGAGGGACAGGCATCTGGGGCCAACGTCCTGACTTTC
>TRBJ1-5|TRBD1|TRBV6-2/TRBV6-3|few
CASSLELGQVPFSNQPQHF
TGTGCCAGCAGTTTGGAACTTGGACAGGTACCTTTTAGCAATCAGCCCCAGCATTTT
>TRBJ1-6|.|TRBV9|few
CASSVRETATYSPLHF
TGTGCCAGCAGCGTACGGGAGACAGCCACCTATTCACCCCTCCACTTT
>TRBJ2-2|.|TRBV12-3/TRBV12-4|many
CASSLAGRTGELFF
TGTGCCAGCAGTTTAGCAGGACGCACCGGGGAGCTGTTTTTT
>TRBJ2-5|TRBD1|TRBV15|many
CATSRVRGQGKETQYF
TGTGCCACCAGCAGAGTACGGGGACAGGGGAAGGAGACCCAGTACTTC
>TRBJ2-2|.|TRBV24-1|many
CATGAGRYTGELFF
TGTGCCACCGGGGCAGGGAGGTACACCGGGGAGCTGTTTTTT
>TRBJ2-1|TRBD2|TRBV29-1|.
CSGLAGVDYNEQFF
TGCAGCGGCTTAGCGGGAGTGGACTACAATGAGCAGTTCTTC
>TRBJ2-7|.|TRBV6-9|.
CATLRQVPNEQYF
TGTGCCACACTTAGACAGGTCCCTAATGAGCAGTACTTC
>TRBJ2-7|.|TRBV29-1|few
CSVGDWYEQYF
TGCAGCGTAGGGGATTGGTACGAGCAGTACTTC
>TRBJ1-1|.|TRBV6-2/TRBV6-3|many
CASSRVLATEAFF
TGTGCCAGCTCGAGGGTTCTTGCCACTGAAGCTTTCTTT
>TRBJ2-2|.|TRBV7-9|few
CASTPGSANTGELFF
TGTGCCAGCACCCCGGGGTCGGCGAACACCGGGGAGCTGTTTTTT
>TRBJ2-2|.|TRBV24-1|many
CATRDGGANTGELFF
TGTGCCACCCGGGACGGCGGAGCGAACACCGGGGAGCTGTTTTTT
>TRBJ2-7|.|TRBV6-1|many
CASILQVGPYEQYF
TGTGCCAGCATTCTCCAGGTCGGCCCCTACGAGCAGTACTTC
>TRBJ1-5|.|TRBV20-1|.
CSASQGSRPQHF
TGCAGTGCTAGCCAGGGCTCCCGACCCCAGCATTTT
>TRBJ1-5|.|TRBV10-3|few
CAISDETPNQPQHF
TGTGCCATCAGTGATGAGACTCCAAATCAGCCCCAGCATTTT
>TRBJ2-1|.|TRBV15|many
CATSYPGQPSYNEQFF
TGTGCCACCAGCTATCCGGGACAACCCTCCTACAATGAGCAGTTCTTC
>TRBJ2-2|.|TRBV10-1|.
CASSESAGINTGELFF
TGCGCCAGCAGTGAGTCCGCAGGGATCAACACCGGGGAGCTGTTTTTT
>TRBJ2-5|TRBD2|TRBV20-1|many
CSAYTLAGGRTQETQYF
TGCAGTGCCTATACCCTAGCGGGGGGCCGTACCCAAGAGACCCAGTACTTC
>TRBJ2-1|.|TRBV28|many
CASWSEGSVVDEQFF
TGTGCCAGCTGGTCGGAGGGGAGTGTGGTTGATGAGCAGTTCTTC
>TRBJ2-7|.|TRBV6-5|many
CASSYFSGTQGYEQYF
TGTGCCAGCAGTTACTTTTCCGGGACACAGGGCTACGAGCAGTACTTC
>TRBJ1-6|TRBD1|TRBV19|few
CASSMPTGVRSPLHF
TGTGCCAGTAGTATGCCGACAGGGGTTCGTTCACCCCTCCACTTT
>TRBJ2-7|.|TRBV6-1|many
CASSSDDGEQYF
TGTGCCAGCAGCTCGGACGACGGGGAGCAGTACTTC
>TRBJ2-2|TRBD2|TRBV28|many
CASSVTGLASRGELFF
TGTGCCAGCAGTGTCACGGGACTAGCGTCCCGTGGGGAGCTGTTTTTT
>TRBJ2-3|TRBD1|TRBV6-1|few
CASRTGSDTQYF
TGTGCCAGCAGGACAGGGTCAGATACGCAGTATTTT
>TRBJ2-1|TRBD2|TRBV5-1|many
CASSLDMRGAYNEQFF
TGCGCCAGCAGCTTGGATATGCGGGGGGCCTACAATGAGCAGTTCTTC
>TRBJ1-5|.|TRBV27|many
CASRAGISNQPQHF
TGTGCCAGCAGAGCAGGGATTAGCAATCAGCCCCAGCATTTT
>TRBJ2-1|TRBD1|TRBV3-1|many
CASSQDLGQGDNEQFF
TGTGCCAGCAGCCAAGATCTGGGACAGGGAGACAATGAGCAGTTCTTC
>TRBJ2-5|.|TRBV7-2|few
CASSLEFRGGGETQYF
TGTGCCAGCAGCTTAGAGTTTAGGGGGGGGGGAGAGACCCAGTACTTC
>TRBJ2-7|.|TRBV10-3|many
CAIRDSTFYEQYF
TGTGCCATCAGGGACAGTACGTTCTACGAGCAGTACTTC
>TRBJ2-5|.|TRBV24-1|few
CATSDFKEETQYF
TGTGCCACCAGTGATTTCAAGGAAGAGACCCAGTACTTC
>TRBJ2-5|.|TRBV11-2|many
CASSQPDRRQETQYF
TGTGCCAGCAGCCAACCGGACAGACGACAAGAGACCCAGTACTTC
>TRBJ1-2|.|TRBV10-3|many
CAIGKGSDYGYTF
TGTGCCATCGGTAAGGGTTCGGACTATGGCTACACCTTC
>TRBJ1-1|.|TRBV6-5|many
CASSYGGQINTEAFF
TGTGCCAGCAGTTACGGGGGGCAGATTAACACTGAAGCTTTCTTT
>TRBJ2-1|TRBD2|TRBV7-6|few
CASSLSSGGDEQFF
TGTGCCAGCAGCTTAAGTAGCGGGGGGGATGAGCAGTTCTTC
>TRBJ1-2|.|TRBV20-1|many
CSARPIYGYTF
TGCAGTGCTAGACCGATCTATGGCTACACCTTC
>TRBJ1-6|.|TRBV19|.
CASSISPFSSVGSPLHF
TGTGCCAGTAGTATTTCCCCCTTCAGCTCCGTTGGTTCACCCCTCCACTTT
>TRBJ2-1|TRBD2|TRBV20-1|many
CSAPLAGINEQFF
TGCAGTGCGCCTCTAGCGGGAATTAATGAGCAGTTCTTC
>TRBJ2-7|TRBD2|TRBV10-3|many
CAISLAGESSYEQYF
TGTGCCATCAGCTTAGCGGGGGAAAGCTCCTACGAGCAGTACTTC
>TRBJ2-7|.|TRBV28|.
CASYSHVSYEQYF
TGTGCCAGCTATTCCCACGTCTCCTACGAGCAGTACTTC
>TRBJ2-3|.|TRBV7-9|.
CASSRKARTNGPGSTDTQYF
TGTGCCAGCAGCCGGAAGGCCCGGACTAATGGCCCAGGAAGCACAGATACGCAGTATTTT
>TRBJ2-7|.|TRBV19|.
CASSVDAGVYEQYF
TGTGCCAGTAGTGTGGATGCAGGGGTTTACGAGCAGTACTTC
>TRBJ2-7|.|TRBV29-1|.
CSVAYGAGKQYF
TGCAGCGTCGCCTATGGGGCAGGCAAGCAGTACTTC
>TRBJ1-1|.|TRBV20-1|many
CSARDLNRVWSTEAFF
TGCAGTGCTAGAGATCTAAACAGGGTGTGGAGCACTGAAGCTTTCTTT
>TRBJ2-5|.|TRBV11-2|many
CASSLDGPRARPQETQYF
TGTGCCAGCAGCTTAGATGGGCCTAGGGCAAGACCACAAGAGACCCAGTACTTC
>TRBJ1-3|.|TRBV7-2|.
CASSLVASGNTIYF
TGTGCCAGCAGCTTAGTTGCCTCTGGAAACACCATATATTTT
>TRBJ1-5|.|TRBV2|many
CASTERGLSNQPQHF
TGTGCCAGCACCGAAAGGGGTTTGAGCAATCAGCCCCAGCATTTT
>TRBJ2-2|.|TRBV7-2|.
CASSPRETGELFF
TGTGCCAGCAGCCCCCGGGAAACCGGGGAGCTGTTTTTT
>TRBJ1-5|.|TRBV20-1|.
CSATRGAQQPQHF
TGCAGTGCTACTCGGGGGGCACAGCAGCCCCAGCATTTT
>TRBJ2-7|TRBD1|TRBV7-2|many
CASSFPTGISYEQYF
TGTGCCAGCAGCTTTCCGACAGGGATCTCCTACGAGCAGTACTTC
>TRBJ1-6|.|TRBV20-1|.
CSPERHNNSPLHF
TGCAGTCCGGAAAGGCATAATAATTCACCCCTCCACTTT
>TRBJ1-3|.|TRBV19|.
CASSRYRTSGNTIYF
TGTGCCAGTAGTCGTTATCGGACCTCTGGAAACACCATATATTTT
>TRBJ2-1|TRBD2|TRBV7-6|few
CASSLRASGSYEQFF
TGTGCCAGCAGCTTAAGGGCTAGCGGGAGCTATGAGCAGTTCTTC
>TRBJ2-2|TRBD2|TRBV12-3/TRBV12-4|.
CASSWGLLNTDTGELFF
TGTGCCAGCAGTTGGGGACTACTAAATACGGACACCGGGGAGCTGTTTTTT
>TRBJ2-2|TRBD1|TRBV7-6|.
CASSLAPGTGVTGELFF
TGTGCCAGCAGCTTAGCTCCTGGGACAGGGGTCACCGGGGAGCTGTTTTTT